The subject of this entry is one TCR beta chain. This clone has only a few counts. The antigen it recognizes is unknown. No qualities accompany the bases; no much larger clone lies one base away. Each donor gave one peripheral blood draw, averaging approximately 110 mL, which was collected into heparinised tubes. A BD FACSAria II and a panel including CD45RO, CCR7, CD25, CD127, CD95 and CD27 were used to sort naive, central memory, regulatory and stem cell-like memory CD4+ T cells. Every sorted population had a purity above 95%. PBMCs were isolated right away by Lymphoprep density gradient centrifugation and were stained directly, without culture. So that batch effects would be minimized, each experiment stained and sorted samples in pairs, pairing one healthy donor with one patient. This record belongs to a study of beta chain features in type 1 diabetes (dated by TCRdb to 2016 to 2019). Background for the entire study: Mean age, gender distribution, total cell number and subset yield did not differ between patients and healthy donors. A total of roughly 99,000,000 sorted cells were examined across all samples, and the number of cells per subset was strongly correlated with RNA yield. The study compared TCRB repertoires of sorted circulating CD4+ T cell subsets between recently diagnosed type 1 diabetes patients and matched healthy donors. Whereas all 30 or so donors provided naive and central memory subsets, regulatory and stem cell-like memory subsets were isolated from just 8 patients and roughly 8 healthy donors. General conclusions and limits of the study: A moderate but significant shortening of TCRB CDR3 length was observed in type 1 diabetes patients in all four CD4+ subsets. PCR might favor shorter templates, but patient and control samples were amplified and corrected together, so any skew would affect both groups equally. Naive, central memory and regulatory TCRB repertoires appeared to be more similar among patients than among healthy donors. Because the HLA sub-analyses included only small numbers of individuals, any influence of HLA type on TCRB rearrangement was left unresolved. Patients with type 1 diabetes made fewer insertions and deleted more nucleotides at VDJ recombination sites, implying thymic rearrangement abnormalities. Because cDNA was sequenced instead of genomic DNA, activated cells with high expression could be over-represented, although the groups did not differ in activation or CD3 levels.

From the cysteine through the phenylalanine, the CDR3 covers 16 amino acids. Only CDR3 DNA remains: 48 bases, in frame from the first base. The CDR1 and CDR2 encoded by the germline V gene are SGHRS and YFSETQ. Cut back by 4 bases and 6 bases, the V and J ends lie 22 bases apart. The entire isolated RNA was reverse transcribed using the High Capacity cDNA Reverse Transcription Kit, and thus expressed TCRB transcripts were sequenced. Naive, central memory and regulatory T cell samples underwent deep immunoSEQ sequencing, averaging about 3.57 million total reads per sample. Sorted cells were lysed in RLT buffer, and RNA was extracted using DNase-treated RNeasy Micro or Mini kits according to cell number. To prevent cross-contamination, each cell subset was processed individually, whereas patient and healthy donor samples were processed jointly. Using the immunoSEQ multiplex PCR, TCRB sequences were amplified from cDNA into 87-bp fragments spanning the CDR3 region. The amplicons were sequenced using the Illumina HiSeq platform. In the original analysis: PCR bias was corrected computationally using synthetic template baselines, and reads within Hamming distance 2 were collapsed, with unmergeable singletons discarded. By aligning reads against IMGT, V, D and J genes, CDR3 length, and insertions or deletions at six rearrangement sites were assigned. Clonotype counts were normalized to sorted cell number within each subset before computing true diversity and Gini coefficients with the tcR R package. Repertoire sharing was quantified using the overlap coefficient calculated on TCRB nucleotide sequences. As a proxy for the pre-selection repertoire, out-of-frame TCRB sequences from naive cells were analyzed. TCRdb re-hosts the immuneACCESS table, in-frame sequences only. Its copies lack some clones; in the studies checked, an unresolved V gene accounts for under half of them, and the cause for the rest is not known. V, J and clone size were drawn from that table, and D and trimming were deduced from the DNA. Across this sample there are some 410,000 clones, with approximately 10% seen only once. 0.045% to 0.05% of the sample is held by the ten biggest clonotypes.

Sequencing used naive CD4+ T cells from blood. According to the study, the label for this sample's cell subset or site signals: true naive CD4+ T cells. The chain is assembled from TRBV5-1 and TRBJ2-5, with TRBD2 as a weak D call on 6 bases. The source of this sequence is a woman aged 18-29 years in good health. The nucleotide sequence is TGCGCCAGCAGCCGCCCCGAGGGCGGGGTGATGAAGACCCAGTACTTC. The encoded protein is CASSRPEGGVMKTQYF.